These 11 T cell receptor beta chains were all obtained from the same sample, sequenced in a study of blood T cell repertoires in COVID-19. Some clones are missing from TCRdb's copy, which holds only in-frame ones; the method was immunoSEQ multiplex PCR. Of over 300,000 clones listed, roughly 87% were seen once; the top ten hold about 6%. Specimen: PBMCs or T cells enriched from blood (not recorded which). These receptors were obtained from a woman aged 30 to 39 who had recovered from COVID-19.

The chain has TRBV5-5 and TRBJ1-2; D is undetermined. Germline V CDR1 and CDR2: SGHKS, YYEKEE (reference sequence). The CDR3 consists of 15 residues. The V end lost 0 bases, the J end lost 4 bases, and 13 bases lay between the germline ends. CDR3 sequence reads: CASSLDSSRGYGYTF. As DNA, the CDR3 is TGTGCCAGCAGCTTGGATTCTAGTCGGGGCTATGGCTACACCTTC.

J is TRBJ1-1 and V is TRBV6-5; 9 bases line up with TRBD1. CDR1 MNHEY and CDR2 SVGAGI come from the germline V gene. This CDR3 is built from 13 residues. V lost 8 bases to trimming and J lost 6 bases; unmatched junction nucleotides: 7. The CDR3 is CASWDRAGAEAFF. CDR3 coding DNA: TGTGCCAGCTGGGACAGGGCGGGCGCTGAAGCTTTCTTT.

The chain combines TRBV7-9 with TRBJ2-5; TRBD1 matches 7 bases. Germline V gene data show CDR1 as SEHNR and CDR2 as FQNEAQ (reference sequence). This CDR3 contains 17 residues. J was trimmed by 2 bases and V by 1 base; bases with no gene match: 10. CDR3 nucleotide sequence: TGTGCCAGCAGCTTAGAACCCTGGACAGGCCGACAAGAGACCCAGTACTTC. It codes for CASSLEPWTGRQETQYF.

This clone was recorded once. This rearrangement joins TRBV6-5 to TRBJ1-4; 11 positions match TRBD1. After removal of 6 bases from V and 7 bases from J, the junction contained 4 bases not matched to a gene. Germline CDR1 reads MNHEY; CDR2 reads SVGAGI. The CDR3 contains 14 residues. This CDR3 is CASSSGTGGEKLFF. The CDR3 DNA reads as TGTGCCAGCAGCTCCGGGACAGGGGGTGAAAAACTGTTTTTT.

V usage is TRBV12-3 or TRBV12-4 and J usage is TRBJ1-2, with 8 bases that match TRBD1. V lost 6 bases, J lost 4 bases, and 4 bases stayed unmatched. CDR3 length equals 13 residues. The CDR3 sequence is CASRDRVGYGYTF. The CDR3 region has the DNA TGTGCCAGCAGGGACAGGGTGGGCTATGGCTACACCTTC.

This clone was observed a single time. This same CDR3 is encoded by further DNA sequences in the sample. The chain couples TRBV19 to TRBJ1-4; tentatively, D is TRBD1 (5 bases). The V end was cut by 3 bases, the J end by 1 base, with 6 bases between. The CDR3 totals 14 residues. Germline V gene lookup returns CDR1 LNHDA and CDR2 SQIVND (reference sequence). The DNA for the CDR3 is TGTGCCAGTAGTATCCAGGGAACTAATGAAAAACTGTTTTTT. Protein: CASSIQGTNEKLFF.

V is TRBV2 and J is TRBJ1-2; D ambiguous. Germline V gene data show CDR1 as SNHLY and CDR2 as FYNNEI. The germline V and J ends were trimmed by 8 bases and 7 bases, with 11 bases remaining between them. The CDR3 has 11 residues. CDR3 DNA: TGTGCCAGCGACGGACTGCGTGGCTACACCTTC. Amino acid sequence: CASDGLRGYTF.

This clone was observed a single time. DNA for the CDR3: TGCGCCAGCAGCTCAATGATAGGGGTAACCTACAATGAGCAGTTCTTC. Amino acid sequence: CASSSMIGVTYNEQFF. The V gene is TRBV5-1, the J gene TRBJ2-1, with D tentatively TRBD1 (5 bases). Trimming stripped 3 bases from V and 2 bases from J, with 15 bases between. The CDR3 has 16 residues. The germline gives CDR1 SGHRS, CDR2 YFSETQ.

The chain has TRBV5-4 and TRBJ2-7; TRBD2 matches at 8 bases. This CDR3 has 17 residues. In germline, CDR1 is SGHNT, CDR2 YYREEE (reference sequence). Unmatched junction bases numbered 16, after V lost 4 bases and J lost 4 bases. The CDR3 region is CASSRTESVGGAYEQYF. The CDR3 region has the DNA TGTGCCAGCAGCCGCACAGAGTCTGTCGGGGGGGCGTACGAGCAGTACTTC.

The V call is TRBV3-1 (or the pseudogene TRBV3-2), the J call TRBJ1-3; D gene ambiguous. Per germline, CDR1 LGHDT and CDR2 YNNKEL (reference sequence). Trimming pared 3 bases from V and 11 bases from J, leaving 11 bases between. This CDR3 has 12 amino acids. The CDR3 region is CASSQRGSPIYF. CDR3 DNA sequence: TGTGCCAGCAGCCAGAGAGGTAGCCCCATATATTTT.

This clone turned up a few times. The chain employs TRBV27 and TRBJ2-7, with D possibly being TRBD1 (5 bases). The ends were cut back, 7 bases at V and 2 bases at J, with 15 bases in the middle. This CDR3 comprises 14 residues. The germline V gene encodes CDR1 MNHEY and CDR2 SMNVEV (reference sequence). The CDR3 sequence is CASTPRWGTYEQYF. The CDR3 DNA follows: TGTGCCAGCACCCCCAGGTGGGGCACCTACGAGCAGTACTTC.